The clone carrying this T cell receptor (beta chain) was seen just once. Its target is unknown. The sample is drawn from a study of shared clonotypes between healthy human individuals. Study-level results: Clonotype sharing among donors likely depends on sequencing depth.

Produced via immunoSEQ multiplex PCR; TCRdb's table is partial and in-frame only. The table shows 2 million to 3 million clones, with around nine tenths occurring only once. Trimming pared 5 bases from V and 2 bases from J, leaving 13 bases between. The germline CDR1 and CDR2 sequences are SNHLY and FYNNEI. The CDR3 sequence is 16 residues long. The sequenced sample consisted of naive CD4+ T cells sorted from blood. Noted subset: CD45RA+ positively selected. The chain employs TRBV2 and TRBJ2-6; D might be TRBD1 or TRBD2, each matching 5 bases. This clonotype originated in a man younger than 35 in good health. CDR3 nucleotides: TGTGCCAGCAGTCCCCGAGGGGTGGCTGGGGCCAACGTCCTGACTTTC. Translated, it gives CASSPRGVAGANVLTF.